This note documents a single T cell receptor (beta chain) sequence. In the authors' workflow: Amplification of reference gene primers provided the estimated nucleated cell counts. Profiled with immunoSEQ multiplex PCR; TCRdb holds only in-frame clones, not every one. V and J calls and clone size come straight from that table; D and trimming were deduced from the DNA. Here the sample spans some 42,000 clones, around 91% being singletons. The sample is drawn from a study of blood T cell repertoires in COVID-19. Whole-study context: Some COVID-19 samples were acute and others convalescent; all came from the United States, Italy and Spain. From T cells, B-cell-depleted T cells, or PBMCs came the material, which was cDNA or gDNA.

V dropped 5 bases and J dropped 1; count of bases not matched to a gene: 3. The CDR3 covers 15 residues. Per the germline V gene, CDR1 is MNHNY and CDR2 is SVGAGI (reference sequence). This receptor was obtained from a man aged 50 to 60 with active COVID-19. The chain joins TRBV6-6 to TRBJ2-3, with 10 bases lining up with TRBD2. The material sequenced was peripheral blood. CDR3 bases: TGTGCCAGCAGTGCCGGGACTAGCGGCACAGATACGCAGTATTTT. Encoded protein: CASSAGTSGTDTQYF.